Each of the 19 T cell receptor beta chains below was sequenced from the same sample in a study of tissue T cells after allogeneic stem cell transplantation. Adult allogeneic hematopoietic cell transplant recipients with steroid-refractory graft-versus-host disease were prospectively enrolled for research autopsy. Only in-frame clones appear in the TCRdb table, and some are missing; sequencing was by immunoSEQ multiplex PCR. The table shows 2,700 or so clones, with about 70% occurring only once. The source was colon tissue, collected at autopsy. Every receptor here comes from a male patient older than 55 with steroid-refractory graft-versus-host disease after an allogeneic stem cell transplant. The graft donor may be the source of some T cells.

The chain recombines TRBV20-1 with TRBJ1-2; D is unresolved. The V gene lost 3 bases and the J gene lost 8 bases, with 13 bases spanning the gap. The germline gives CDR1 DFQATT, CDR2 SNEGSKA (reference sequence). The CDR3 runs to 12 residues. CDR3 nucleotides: TGCAGTGCTAGTCGGGGAGCTGGAGGCTACACCTTC. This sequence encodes CSASRGAGGYTF.

CDR3 sequence reads: CASSFNGRGDQPQHF. The CDR3 DNA follows: TGTGCCAGCAGTTTTAATGGCAGGGGGGATCAGCCCCAGCATTTT. V usage is TRBV28 and J usage is TRBJ1-5; 7 bases match TRBD1. V gave up 3 bases and J gave up 5 bases; unmatched junction bases: 7. Germline V gene lookup returns CDR1 MDHEN and CDR2 SYDVKM. This CDR3 is built from 15 residues.

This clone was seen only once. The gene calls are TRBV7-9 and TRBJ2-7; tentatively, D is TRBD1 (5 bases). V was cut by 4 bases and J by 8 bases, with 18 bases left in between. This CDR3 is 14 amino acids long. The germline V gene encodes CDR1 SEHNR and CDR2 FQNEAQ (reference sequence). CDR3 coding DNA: TGTGCCAGCAGCTCGTACTCCAGGGTTTCTCAGCAGTACTTC. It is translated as CASSSYSRVSQQYF.

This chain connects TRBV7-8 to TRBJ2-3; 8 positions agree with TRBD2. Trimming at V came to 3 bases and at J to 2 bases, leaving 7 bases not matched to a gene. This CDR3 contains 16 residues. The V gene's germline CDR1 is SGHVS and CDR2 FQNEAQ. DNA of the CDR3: TGTGCCAGCAGCTTCCGGACGGGGGGGGACACAGATACGCAGTATTTT. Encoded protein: CASSFRTGGDTDTQYF.

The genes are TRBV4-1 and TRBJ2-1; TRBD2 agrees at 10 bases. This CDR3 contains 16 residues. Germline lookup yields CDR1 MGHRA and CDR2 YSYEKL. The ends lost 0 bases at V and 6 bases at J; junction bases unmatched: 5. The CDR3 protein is CASSQDSQRGGNEQFF. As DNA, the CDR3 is TGCGCCAGCAGCCAAGATTCCCAGCGGGGGGGCAATGAGCAGTTCTTC.

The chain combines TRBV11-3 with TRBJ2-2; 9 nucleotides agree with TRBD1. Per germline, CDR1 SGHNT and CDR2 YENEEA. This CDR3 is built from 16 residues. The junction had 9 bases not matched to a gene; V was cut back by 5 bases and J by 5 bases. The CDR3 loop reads CASSPPDRGNTGELFF. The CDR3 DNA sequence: TGTGCCAGCAGCCCACCGGACAGGGGAAATACCGGGGAGCTGTTTTTT.

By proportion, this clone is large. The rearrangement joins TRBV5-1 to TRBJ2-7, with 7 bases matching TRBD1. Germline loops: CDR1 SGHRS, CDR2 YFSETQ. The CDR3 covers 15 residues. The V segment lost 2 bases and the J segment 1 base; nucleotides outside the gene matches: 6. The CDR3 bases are TGCGCCAGCAGCTTTGGGACAGAGCTTTCCTACGAGCAGTACTTC. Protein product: CASSFGTELSYEQYF.

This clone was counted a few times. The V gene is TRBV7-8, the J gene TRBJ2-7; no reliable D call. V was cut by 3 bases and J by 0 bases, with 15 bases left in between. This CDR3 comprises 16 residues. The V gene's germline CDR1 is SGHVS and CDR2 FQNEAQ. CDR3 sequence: CASSFYDPLSSYEQYF. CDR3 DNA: TGTGCCAGCAGCTTTTACGACCCGCTGAGCTCCTACGAGCAGTACTTC.

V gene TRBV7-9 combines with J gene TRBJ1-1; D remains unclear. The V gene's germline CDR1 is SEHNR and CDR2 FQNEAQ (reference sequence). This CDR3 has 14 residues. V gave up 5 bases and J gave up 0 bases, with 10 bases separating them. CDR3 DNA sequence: TGTGCCAGCAGCCTGGGAGGGCTGAACACTGAAGCTTTCTTT. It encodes CASSLGGLNTEAFF.

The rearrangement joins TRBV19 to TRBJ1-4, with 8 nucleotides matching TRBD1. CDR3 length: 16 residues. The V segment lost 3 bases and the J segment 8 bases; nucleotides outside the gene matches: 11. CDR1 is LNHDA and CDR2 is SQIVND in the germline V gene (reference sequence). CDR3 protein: CASSMDLTGETEKLFF. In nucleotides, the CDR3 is TGTGCCAGTAGTATGGACTTGACAGGGGAGACGGAAAAACTGTTTTTT.

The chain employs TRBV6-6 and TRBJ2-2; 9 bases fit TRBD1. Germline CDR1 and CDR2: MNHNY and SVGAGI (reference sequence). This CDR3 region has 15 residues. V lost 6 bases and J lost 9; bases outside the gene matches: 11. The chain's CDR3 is CASSRRDREGRELFF. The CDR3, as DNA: TGTGCCAGCAGCAGGCGGGACAGGGAGGGACGGGAGCTGTTTTTT.

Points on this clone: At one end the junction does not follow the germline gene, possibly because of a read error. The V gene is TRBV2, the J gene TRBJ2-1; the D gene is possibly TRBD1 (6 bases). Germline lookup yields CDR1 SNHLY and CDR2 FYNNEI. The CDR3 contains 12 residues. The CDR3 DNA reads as TGTGCCAGCAGGGAAGACAGGCATACAGAGTTCTTC. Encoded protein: CASREDRHTEFF.

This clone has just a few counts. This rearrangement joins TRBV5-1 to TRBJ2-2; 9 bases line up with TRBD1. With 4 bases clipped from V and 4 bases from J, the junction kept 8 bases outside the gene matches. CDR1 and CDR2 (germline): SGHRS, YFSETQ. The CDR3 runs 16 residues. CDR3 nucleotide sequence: TGCGCCAGCAGCGAACAGGGGGCGAGGGGCACCGGGGAGCTGTTTTTT. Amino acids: CASSEQGARGTGELFF.

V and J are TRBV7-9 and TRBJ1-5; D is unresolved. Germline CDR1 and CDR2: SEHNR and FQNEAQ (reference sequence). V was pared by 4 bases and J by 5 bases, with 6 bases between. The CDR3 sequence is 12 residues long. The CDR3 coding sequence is TGTGCCAGCAGCTCTAGGGATCAGCCCCAGCATTTT. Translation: CASSSRDQPQHF.

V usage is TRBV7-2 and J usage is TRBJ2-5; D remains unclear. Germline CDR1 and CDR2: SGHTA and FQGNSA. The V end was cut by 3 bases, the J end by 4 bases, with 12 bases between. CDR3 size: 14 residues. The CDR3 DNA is TGTGCCAGCAGCTTTCTTCACGGTATAGAGACCCAGTACTTC. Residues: CASSFLHGIETQYF.

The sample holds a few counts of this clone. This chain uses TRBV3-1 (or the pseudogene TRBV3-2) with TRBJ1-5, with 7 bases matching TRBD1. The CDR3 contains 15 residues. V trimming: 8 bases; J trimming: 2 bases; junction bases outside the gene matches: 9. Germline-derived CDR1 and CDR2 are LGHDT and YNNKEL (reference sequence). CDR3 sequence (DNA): TGTGCCAGCTCTACAGGGGATGTGGGCAATCAGCCCCAGCATTTT. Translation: CASSTGDVGNQPQHF.

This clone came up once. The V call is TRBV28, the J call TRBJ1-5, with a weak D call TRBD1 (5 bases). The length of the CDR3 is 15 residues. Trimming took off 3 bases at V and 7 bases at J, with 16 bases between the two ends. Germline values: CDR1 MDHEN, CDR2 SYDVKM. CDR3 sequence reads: CASSFGRRWDQPQHF. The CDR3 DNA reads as TGTGCCAGCAGTTTCGGGCGCAGGTGGGACCAGCCCCAGCATTTT.

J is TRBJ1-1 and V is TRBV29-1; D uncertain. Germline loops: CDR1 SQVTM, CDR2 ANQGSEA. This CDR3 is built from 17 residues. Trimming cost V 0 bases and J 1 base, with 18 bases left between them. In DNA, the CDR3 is TGCAGCGTTGAAGATCGGCGCAGACATTTAGAGAACACTGAAGCTTTCTTT. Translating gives CSVEDRRRHLENTEAFF.

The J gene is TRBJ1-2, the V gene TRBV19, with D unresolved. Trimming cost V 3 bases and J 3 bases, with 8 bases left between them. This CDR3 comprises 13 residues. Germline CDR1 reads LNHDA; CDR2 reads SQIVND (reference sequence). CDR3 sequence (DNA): TGTGCCAGTAGTATTACGGCCTACTATGGCTACACCTTC. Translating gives CASSITAYYGYTF.